This record covers a single T cell receptor beta chain. The entry originates in a study of cytomegalovirus exposure and HLA in healthy donors. The CDR3 has 15 amino acids. The V gene's germline CDR1 is MDHEN and CDR2 SYDVKM. Unmatched junction bases numbered 10, after V lost 5 bases and J lost 4 bases. Primers for the PCR totalled 60 Vbeta and 13 Jbeta. Sequencing was performed with immunoSEQ multiplex PCR; in TCRdb, only in-frame clones are kept and a portion is missing. The sample includes more than 150,000 clones, about 80% seen only once; the top ten take around 2.5%. The clonotype originates from a woman aged 45-59 years in good health and CMV-seropositive. This chain links TRBV28 with TRBJ1-2, with 7 bases matching TRBD1. Sequenced input: PBMCs. CDR3 loop: CASSPSLGGGYGYTF. The CDR3 DNA reads as TGTGCCAGCAGTCCCAGTTTAGGGGGCGGCTATGGCTACACCTTC.